Below, 26 T cell receptor beta chains from the same sample are listed, as sequenced in a study of T-cell reconstitution after alpha-beta-depleted transplantation in children. Unique molecular identifiers were built into the TCRbeta library. In TCRdb, the PCR reads were re-called with MiXCR into one record per CDR3 protein. In the table there are fewer than 350,000 distinct CDR3 sequences, roughly 12% of which are singletons. Specimen: peripheral blood, collected 180 days after TCRalphabeta/CD19-depleted stem cell transplant. These receptors all stem from a male patient between 2 and 10 years old who had a stem cell transplant for chronic granulomatous disease, so the T cells may come from the graft donor.

As for this clonotype: A much larger clone differs by one base, so this may be a read error. The rearrangement links TRBV12-3 or TRBV12-4 to TRBJ1-2; D remains ambiguous. The CDR3 length is 14 residues. V was cut by 3 bases and J by 4 bases, with 12 bases left in between. The CDR3 is CASSFGPGFYGYTF. CDR3 sequence (DNA): TGTGCCAGCAGTTTTGGTCCCGGGTTCTATGGCTACACCTTC.

In this sample, this clonotype turned up a few times. The chain is built from TRBV12-3 or TRBV12-4 and TRBJ1-3, with 9 positions matching TRBD1. V gave up 5 bases and J gave up 1 base; unmatched junction bases: 3. CDR3 length: 15 amino acids. The CDR3 here is CASSQDRGSGNTIYF. In nucleotides, the CDR3 is TGTGCCAGCAGTCAAGACAGGGGGTCTGGAAACACCATATATTTT.

This clonotype was observed many times. The chain couples TRBV5-1 to TRBJ2-1, with 10 bases aligning to TRBD1. This CDR3 contains 15 residues. V shed 4 bases, J shed 8 bases, and the junction held 9 bases outside the gene matches. Germline V gives CDR1 SGHRS, CDR2 YFSETQ. CDR3 bases: TGCGCCAGCAGCATAACCGGGACAGGGGTCGATGAGCAGTTCTTC. Its protein is CASSITGTGVDEQFF.

This clonotype was seen ten or more times. The rearrangement joins TRBV2 to TRBJ2-1; 10 nucleotides match TRBD2. Germline V gene lookup returns CDR1 SNHLY and CDR2 FYNNEI. V lost 6 bases and J lost 6; bases outside the gene matches: 5. This CDR3 comprises 14 residues. The CDR3 DNA reads TGTGCCAGCAGGAAGCGGGAGGGCCTCAATGAGCAGTTCTTC. Translated: CASRKREGLNEQFF.

This clonotype was found many times. V is TRBV4-3 and J is TRBJ2-1; the D is unclear. V shed 0 bases and J shed 5 bases, with 11 bases lying between them. This CDR3 comprises 15 residues. CDR1 is LGHNA and CDR2 is YSLEER in the germline V gene. Here the CDR3 DNA reads TGCGCCAGCAGCCAAGAGACGTTAACGGACAATGAGCAGTTCTTC. Translated: CASSQETLTDNEQFF.

This clonotype was observed at least ten times. The rearrangement uses TRBV10-3 and TRBJ2-7; D ambiguous. The CDR3 spans 16 residues. V lost 4 bases and J 3 bases, leaving 19 bases between the germline ends. The germline V gene encodes CDR1 ENHRY and CDR2 SYGVKD. In DNA, the CDR3 is TGTGCCATCAGTGGTGTCAATTCGGTCATAGACTACGAGCAGTACTTC. Its translation: CAISGVNSVIDYEQYF.

The sample holds many counts of this clonotype. The rearrangement joins TRBV12-3 or TRBV12-4 to TRBJ2-7; no clear D gene. CDR3 size: 13 residues. Between the trimmed V and J ends, which lost 6 bases and 1 base, there was a span of 10 bases. Here the CDR3 DNA reads TGTGCCAGCAGCGACACTTCGTCCTACGAGCAGTACTTC. Translating gives CASSDTSSYEQYF.

This clonotype was seen ten or more times. V gene TRBV28 combines with J gene TRBJ1-5, with D possibly matching TRBD1 (6 bases). The CDR3 extends over 17 amino acids. CDR1 MDHEN and CDR2 SYDVKM come from the germline V gene. Between the trimmed V and J ends, which lost 5 bases and 4 bases, there was a span of 21 bases. The CDR3 is CASSQPQGSAGNQPQHF. The CDR3 DNA follows: TGTGCCAGCAGTCAGCCACAGGGATCAGCTGGGAATCAGCCCCAGCATTTT.

This rearrangement joins TRBV4-2 to TRBJ2-1, with D uncertain. The CDR3 extends over 18 amino acids. Germline assignment: CDR1 LGHNA and CDR2 YNFKEQ. V lost 4 bases, J lost 0 bases, and 19 bases lay in between. The CDR3 loop is CASSPGPNPLLSYNEQFF. CDR3 nucleotide sequence: TGTGCCAGCAGCCCCGGGCCAAATCCGTTACTCTCCTACAATGAGCAGTTCTTC.

V usage is TRBV25-1 and J usage is TRBJ2-2; TRBD1 matches 10 bases. CDR1 is MGHDK, CDR2 SYGVNS, per germline. V lost 4 bases and J lost 6; bases outside the gene matches: 5. This CDR3 is built from 15 residues. CDR3 region: CASSAVTGGPGELFF. The CDR3 coding sequence is TGTGCCAGCAGTGCCGTGACAGGGGGCCCCGGGGAGCTGTTTTTT.

In its sample, this clonotype was seen many times. At one of its ends the junction is not consistent with the germline gene, which may arise from a read error. CDR3 loop: CASSLNRDPQRETF. Here the CDR3 DNA reads TGTGCCAGCAGCTTAAACCGGGACCCTCAGCGAGAAACTTTT. The rearrangement links TRBV5-5 to TRBJ1-4; tentative D call: TRBD1 (5 bases). The CDR3 consists of 14 residues. CDR1 and CDR2 from the germline V gene are SGHKS and YYEKEE (reference sequence).

This clonotype was detected ten times or more. V is TRBV12-3 or TRBV12-4 and J is TRBJ1-1; D gene ambiguous. CDR3 length: 11 amino acids. Trimming left V 7 bases short and J 1 base short, with 4 bases between. The CDR3 protein is CASTWNTEAFF. The CDR3 coding sequence is TGTGCCAGCACCTGGAACACTGAAGCTTTCTTT.

This clonotype was observed many times. V is TRBV6-1 and J is TRBJ2-1, with D possibly being TRBD2 (6 bases). V was shortened by 1 base and J by 2 bases, with 9 bases between the two germline ends. The CDR3 is made up of 15 amino acids. Germline V gene sequence: CDR1 MNHNS, CDR2 SASEGT. CDR3 amino acids: CASSEVSGAYNEQFF. The CDR3 nucleotides are TGTGCCAGCAGTGAAGTTAGCGGAGCCTACAATGAGCAGTTCTTC.

The chain combines TRBV19 with TRBJ1-1; weak D call: TRBD1 (6 bases). V was pared by 3 bases and J by 3 bases, with 11 bases between. This CDR3 comprises 14 residues. The V gene's germline CDR1 is LNHDA and CDR2 SQIVND (reference sequence). The CDR3 region is CASSIETGYTEAFF. CDR3 in DNA: TGTGCCAGTAGTATTGAGACAGGATACACTGAAGCTTTCTTT. The full variable domain, with the rest looked up from reference TRBV19 and TRBJ1-1, is DGGITQSPKYLFRKEGQNVTLSCEQNLNHDAMYWYRQDPGQGLRLIYYSQIVNDFQKGDIAEGYSVSREKKESFPLTVTSAQKNPTAFYLCASSIETGYTEAFFGQGTRLTVV.

This clonotype was found many times. CDR3 protein: CASSGHLSGANVLTF. The CDR3 DNA reads TGTGCCAGCTCCGGACATCTCTCTGGGGCCAACGTCCTGACTTTC. This chain links TRBV7-6 with TRBJ2-6, with D perhaps TRBD1 (5 bases). The CDR3 spans 15 residues. Trimming pared 8 bases from V and 0 bases from J, leaving 11 bases between. The germline gives CDR1 SGHVS, CDR2 FNYEAQ.

This clonotype was detected ten times or more. The rearrangement uses TRBV29-1 and TRBJ2-1, with D perhaps matching TRBD2 (6 bases). The CDR3 extends over 14 amino acids. The V end was cut by 6 bases, the J end by 6 bases, with 18 bases between. Per germline, CDR1 SQVTM and CDR2 ANQGSEA. The CDR3 loop reads CSVLLAPLLNEQFF. The DNA of the CDR3 is TGCAGCGTATTACTAGCCCCGCTTCTCAATGAGCAGTTCTTC.

To note about this clonotype: Possible read error: a much larger clone is one base away. The chain combines TRBV7-2 with TRBJ2-7, with 8 nucleotides matching TRBD1. This CDR3 comprises 13 residues. Germline V gene lookup returns CDR1 SGHTA and CDR2 FQGNSA. CDR3 in DNA: TGTGCCGGCAGCTTACAGGGGGGCTACGAGCAGTACTTC. Translated, it gives CAGSLQGGYEQYF.

This clonotype was observed at least ten times. V gene TRBV20-1 combines with J gene TRBJ2-6; D not resolved. CDR1 DFQATT and CDR2 SNEGSKA come from the germline V gene (reference sequence). Trimming left V 6 bases short and J 0 bases short, with 15 bases between. The CDR3 has 16 residues. For the CDR3, the DNA is TGCAGTGCGGAGACGGACGGCAGCTCTGGGGCCAACGTCCTGACTTTC. This gives the protein CSAETDGSSGANVLTF.

This clonotype showed up many times. The CDR3 DNA follows: TGTGCCAGCGGGCCTCGCTTAACTGAAGCTTTCTTT. Its protein product is CASGPRLTEAFF. The rearrangement links TRBV19 to TRBJ1-1; D ambiguous. CDR1 and CDR2 (germline): LNHDA, SQIVND (reference sequence). The CDR3 spans 12 residues. V was shortened by 9 bases and J by 5 bases, with 13 bases between the two germline ends. The whole variable domain, filled in from reference TRBV19 and TRBJ1-1, reads DGGITQSPKYLFRKEGQNVTLSCEQNLNHDAMYWYRQDPGQGLRLIYYSQIVNDFQKGDIAEGYSVSREKKESFPLTVTSAQKNPTAFYLCASGPRLTEAFFGQGTRLTVV.

This clonotype turned up a few times. The V and J genes are TRBV28 and TRBJ2-2, with TRBD1 identical over 8 bases. V was clipped by 6 bases and J by 8 bases; unmatched bases: 8. CDR3 length: 14 residues. Germline loops: CDR1 MDHEN, CDR2 SYDVKM. CDR3 residues: CASRRTGSRGELFF. The CDR3 nucleotides are TGTGCCAGCAGGAGGACAGGGAGCAGGGGGGAGCTGTTTTTT. The variable domain in full, completed from reference TRBV28 and TRBJ2-2, reads DVKVTQSSRYLVKRTGEKVFLECVQDMDHENMFWYRQDPGLGLRLIYFSYDVKMKEKGDIPEGYSVSREKKERFSLILESASTNQTSMYLCASRRTGSRGELFFGEGSRLTVL.

The sample holds many counts of this clonotype. The chain recombines TRBV6-5 with TRBJ1-1; D is unclear. Germline V lookup: CDR1 MNHEY, CDR2 SVGAGI. The length of the CDR3 is 14 residues. V was trimmed by 6 bases and J by 1 base, leaving 12 bases between them. This chain's CDR3 is CASSQSQRNTEAFF. The CDR3 DNA is TGTGCCAGCAGCCAGTCACAGAGGAACACTGAAGCTTTCTTT.

This clonotype has ten or more counts. The J gene is TRBJ2-5, the V gene TRBV7-9; D is unclear. V was cut by 2 bases and J by 1 base, with 17 bases left in between. This CDR3 has 17 residues. Germline assignment: CDR1 SEHNR and CDR2 FQNEAQ (reference sequence). The CDR3 spells CASSLLEVFGIQETQYF. In DNA, the CDR3 is TGTGCCAGCAGCTTACTTGAGGTTTTTGGGATCCAAGAGACCCAGTACTTC.

This clonotype was observed at least ten times. The chain combines TRBV20-1 with TRBJ1-6; D is ambiguous. The CDR3 covers 14 residues. Trimming took off 6 bases at V and 6 bases at J, with 15 bases between the two ends. The V gene's germline CDR1 is DFQATT and CDR2 SNEGSKA (reference sequence). As DNA, the CDR3 is TGCAGTGCCCCGTGGGTGCGGGGTAATTCACCCCTCCACTTT. It codes for CSAPWVRGNSPLHF.

The chain is built from TRBV27 and TRBJ2-7; no firm D call. V lost 7 bases, J lost 0 bases, and 10 bases lay in between. Germline CDR1 and CDR2: MNHEY and SMNVEV (reference sequence). The length of the CDR3 is 13 residues. Here the CDR3 reads CASKGKSSYEQYF. CDR3 sequence (DNA): TGTGCCAGCAAAGGGAAGAGCTCCTACGAGCAGTACTTC.

The V call is TRBV5-8, the J call TRBJ2-7, with TRBD1 as a possible D gene (7 bases). Germline CDR1 SGHTS, CDR2 YDEGEE. With 0 bases removed from V and 10 bases from J, the gap between germline ends came to 20 bases. This CDR3 has 15 residues. The CDR3 sequence is CASSLVGGTDRVQYF. The CDR3 nucleotides are TGTGCCAGCAGCTTGGTGGGAGGAACTGACAGGGTTCAGTACTTC. Full variable domain (remainder filled in from reference TRBV5-8 and TRBJ2-7): EAGVTQSPTHLIKTRGQQATLRCSPISGHTSVYWYQQALGLGLQFLLWYDEGEERNRGNFPPRFSGRQFPNYSSELNVNALELEDSALYLCASSLVGGTDRVQYFGPGTRLTVT.

The V call is TRBV4-3, the J call TRBJ1-6, with a tentative D call TRBD1 (6 bases). CDR1 LGHNA and CDR2 YSLEER come from the germline V gene. V was shortened by 4 bases and J by 10 bases, with 17 bases between the two germline ends. There are 15 residues in the CDR3. CDR3 sequence (DNA): TGCGCCAGCAGCCGAGACAGGTCTATCGGCTCACCCCTCCACTTT. Its translation is CASSRDRSIGSPLHF.